The entry below gives a single T cell receptor (beta chain) sequence along with its context. This specimen belongs to a study of blood T cell repertoires in COVID-19. As for the study in general: Researchers got acute and convalescent COVID-19 samples from the United States, Italy and Spain.

The data were produced by immunoSEQ multiplex PCR, yet TCRdb's version contains in-frame clones alone and is incomplete. In the table there are about 86,000 clones, approximately 88% of which are singletons. The material sequenced was peripheral blood. This receptor was taken from a woman of 80 years or more with active or convalescent COVID-19.

Written as DNA, the CDR3 is TGTGCCAGCAGTTTATCAGTTCAGGCCATGAGGGCCGGGACGCAGTATTTT. Translating it yields CASSLSVQAMRAGTQYF. This chain links TRBV27 with TRBJ2-3, with TRBD2 as a possible D gene (5 bases). V dropped 0 bases and J dropped 9 bases, with 22 bases sitting between them. The CDR3 covers 17 residues. From germline, CDR1 is MNHEY and CDR2 SMNVEV (reference sequence).